This T cell receptor (beta chain) was sequenced for a study of metastatic and nonmetastatic thyroid tumors. The wider study: From malignant and benign thyroid patients, repertoires in blood and in tumor or nodule tissue were compared. The study's findings and limits: Versus benign nodules, malignant thyroid tumors reportedly had significantly higher TCR beta diversity, in blood and tumor.

With 6 bases removed from V and 0 bases from J, the gap between germline ends came to 15 bases. CDR1 KGHSH and CDR2 LQKENI come from the germline V gene. This CDR3 is built from 16 residues. Original analysis: CDR3 differences across clinicopathological groups were used to build a distant-metastasis classifier for papillary thyroid cancer. TCRdb re-analyzed the PCR reads using MiXCR. The V and J calls follow TCRdb's processing rather than the paper's. This table holds around 50,000 clones, roughly 30% found once. As for this clone: The antigen remains undetermined.

Thyroid surgery was performed in patients who had received no treatment beforehand. The sample consisted of blood. The chain carries TRBV18 and TRBJ1-3, with a weak D call TRBD1 (6 bases). The origin of this receptor is a female donor with papillary thyroid cancer or a benign thyroid nodule (not recorded which). Some clones in this sample may be carry-over from other donors' samples. The CDR3 DNA sequence: TGTGCCAGCTCCCGGGGGCAGAAGGGCTCTGGAAACACCATATATTTT. Amino acids: CASSRGQKGSGNTIYF.